The 3 T cell receptor beta chains below were found in one sample sequenced in a study of T cell responses to AZD1222 COVID-19 vaccine. Only in-frame clones appear in the TCRdb table, and some are missing; sequencing was by immunoSEQ multiplex PCR. In the table there are around 150,000 clones, more than 75% of which are singletons. This material consisted of peripheral blood, taken 28 days after the second AZD1222 dose. The receptor source for this set is an adult who received the AZD1222 COVID-19 vaccine.

The CDR3 DNA is TGTGCCAGTAGTTGGGGGAATAGGGTGTTCGTGGTCGATGAGCAGTTCTTC. Protein product: CASSWGNRVFVVDEQFF. This sequence joins TRBV19 and TRBJ2-1; D may match TRBD1 or TRBD2 (5 bases each). In germline, CDR1 is LNHDA, CDR2 SQIVND (reference sequence). The CDR3 has 17 amino acids. V was cut by 5 bases and J by 8 bases, with 25 bases left in between.

The V gene is TRBV12-3 or TRBV12-4, the J gene TRBJ1-1; maybe TRBD1 (5 bases). V shed 6 bases and J shed 4 bases, with 12 bases lying between them. This CDR3 region has 13 residues. The CDR3 loop reads CASSPEGATEAFF. CDR3 nucleotide sequence: TGTGCCAGCAGCCCAGAAGGGGCCACTGAAGCTTTCTTT.

This sequence joins TRBV24-1 and TRBJ1-4, with no clear D. In germline, CDR1 is KGHDR, CDR2 SFDVKD. V was pared by 5 bases and J by 4 bases, with 10 bases between. The CDR3 totals 14 residues. Written as DNA, the CDR3 is TGTGCCACCAGTGCAAAAGTAAATAATGAAAAACTGTTTTTT. Its translation is CATSAKVNNEKLFF.